These T cell receptor beta chains were read from a single sample in a study of T cell responses to AZD1222 COVID-19 vaccine. The method was immunoSEQ multiplex PCR; TCRdb's version includes in-frame clones alone and lacks a portion of them. The sample consists of under 150,000 clones, roughly 91% of them appearing once. Material: peripheral blood, obtained on day 0 of AZD1222 vaccination. All receptors derive from an adult in good health. The CDR3 runs from the conserved cysteine through the conserved F or W. A clone size is listed for some rows: how often the clone was seen (once, few, many), or a class if it is expanded.

.	TRBV9	TRBJ2-2	CASSVVLAPAGGELFF
once	TRBV5-1	TRBJ2-1	CASSFGPETNEQFF
.	TRBV4-3	TRBJ2-1	CASRTDRVWGSGRESGNEQFF
once	TRBV5-5	TRBJ2-1	CASSVRGPSGSSYNEQFF
few	TRBV9	TRBJ1-5	CASSVGTHGNQPQHF
.	TRBV4-3	TRBJ2-3	CASSQGTSGRTDTQYF
medium-sized	TRBV4-3	TRBJ2-6	CASSQSIQGAGANVLTF
.	TRBV14	TRBJ2-7	CASSVTGARWEQYF
.	TRBV6-2/TRBV6-3	TRBJ1-4	CASSYAFEGKKLFF
.	TRBV6-5	TRBJ1-4	CASSSFPGTAYEKLFF
.	TRBV5-1	TRBJ2-3	CASRPSALARGTDTQYF
.	TRBV3-1/TRBV3-2	TRBJ2-2	CASSGDPAADGFPGELFF
few	TRBV10-3	TRBJ1-1	CAMGGVNTEAFF
.	TRBV7-2	TRBJ2-7	CASSLGARLESF
.	TRBV6-5	TRBJ1-1	CASRITGVGAFF
once	TRBV5-4	TRBJ2-7	CASSLGQGRVEKSYEQYF
.	TRBV18	TRBJ1-1	CASSLLERTEAFF
.	TRBV6-5	TRBJ1-1	CASSNSGARRSEAFF
.	TRBV5-4	TRBJ2-3	CASSPEREDTQYF
.	TRBV5-1	TRBJ1-2	CASHGGDYGYTF
once	TRBV7-9	TRBJ1-5	CASSRSSQGSQPQHF
.	TRBV20-1	TRBJ2-7	CSASPGLAGYEQYF
.	TRBV5-1	TRBJ2-1	CASSLSSGVGNEQFF
.	TRBV9	TRBJ2-3	CASSVGLELTDTQYF
.	TRBV6-5	TRBJ1-1	CASTPGQWNTEAFF
.	TRBV5-1	TRBJ2-3	CASSGGTGRDTQYF
.	TRBV7-6	TRBJ2-5	CASSFGGSQETQYF
.	TRBV6-1	TRBJ2-3	CASSELGPPDTQYF
.	TRBV2	TRBJ1-2	CASSGPTGNGYTF
.	TRBV5-4	TRBJ1-5	CASSSGGGSNQPQHF
.	TRBV27	TRBJ2-7	CASSNEQGYEQYF
.	TRBV12-3/TRBV12-4	TRBJ1-2	CASTRDGNYGYTF
.	TRBV11-2	TRBJ2-5	CASSQRQGIQETQYF
.	TRBV27	TRBJ1-5	CASSLEQGLGQPQHF
once	TRBV7-2	TRBJ1-1	CASSTQGGGTEAFF
.	TRBV18	TRBJ2-1	CASSPNQYNEQFF
.	TRBV7-2	TRBJ2-1	CASSFHGTSGGREQFF
.	TRBV4-1	TRBJ1-4	CASSHAPTGGEEKLFF
.	TRBV3-1/TRBV3-2	TRBJ2-7	CASSRSANTYEQYF
.	TRBV10-3	TRBJ1-1	CAIKRNEGNTEAFF
.	TRBV18	TRBJ1-3	CASSQGRSTGNTIYF
.	TRBV4-1	TRBJ2-5	CASSQRRGEETQYF
once	TRBV27	TRBJ2-3	CASRRPGLASTDTQYF
.	TRBV4-3	TRBJ1-2	CASSQDGGVGYGYTF
once	TRBV29-1	TRBJ2-1	CSVEDSLMNEQFF
.	TRBV7-2	TRBJ2-7	CASSLGQRYEQYF
.	TRBV7-9	TRBJ1-1	CASSLRQGVSGTEAFF
.	TRBV6-5	TRBJ2-5	CASRRLGIETQYF
.	TRBV7-6	TRBJ1-2	CASSLAGDGRGGVYGYTF
.	TRBV6-6	TRBJ1-2	CASSRGTGVDGYTF
.	TRBV7-2	TRBJ2-7	CASTSGGIPYEQYF
.	TRBV19	TRBJ2-1	CASSKRQGAGNEQFF
once	TRBV19	TRBJ2-5	CASSTGPGGLETQYF
once	TRBV19	TRBJ1-4	CASSRSGTPNEKLFF